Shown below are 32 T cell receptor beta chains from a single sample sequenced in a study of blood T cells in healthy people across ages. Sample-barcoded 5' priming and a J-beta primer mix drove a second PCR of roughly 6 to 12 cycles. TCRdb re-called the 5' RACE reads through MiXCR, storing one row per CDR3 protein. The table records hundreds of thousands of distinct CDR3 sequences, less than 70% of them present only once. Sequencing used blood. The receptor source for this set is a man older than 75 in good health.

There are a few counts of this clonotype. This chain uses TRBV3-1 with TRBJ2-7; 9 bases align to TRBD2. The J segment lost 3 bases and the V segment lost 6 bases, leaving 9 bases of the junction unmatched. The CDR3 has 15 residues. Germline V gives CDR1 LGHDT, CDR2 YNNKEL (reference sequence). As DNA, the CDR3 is TGTGCCAGCAGTGCAATAGCGGGAGAACTCTACGAGCAGTACTTC. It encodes CASSAIAGELYEQYF.

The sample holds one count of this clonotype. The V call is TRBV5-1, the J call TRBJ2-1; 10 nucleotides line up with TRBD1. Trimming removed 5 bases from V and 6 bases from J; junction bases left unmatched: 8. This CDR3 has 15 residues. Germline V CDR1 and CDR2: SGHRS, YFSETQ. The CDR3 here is CASSPGTGVFNEQFF. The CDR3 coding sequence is TGCGCCAGCAGTCCCGGGACAGGGGTTTTCAATGAGCAGTTCTTC.

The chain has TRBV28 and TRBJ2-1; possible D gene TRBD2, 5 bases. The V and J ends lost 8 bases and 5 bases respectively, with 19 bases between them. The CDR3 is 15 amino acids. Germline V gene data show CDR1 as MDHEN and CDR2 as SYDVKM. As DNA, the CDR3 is TGTGCCAGCCTTGGGGTAAGGGAGTATGACAATGAGCAGTTCTTC. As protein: CASLGVREYDNEQFF.

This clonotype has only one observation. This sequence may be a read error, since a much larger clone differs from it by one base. The CDR3 nucleotides are TGCAGTACTAAGGACAAGAGCTACGAGCAGTACTTC. Translating it yields CSTKDKSYEQYF. The V and J genes are TRBV20-1 and TRBJ2-7; a weak D match, TRBD1 (5 bases). V was clipped by 8 bases and J by 3 bases, with 14 bases between them. There are 12 residues in the CDR3. Per germline, CDR1 DFQATT and CDR2 SNEGSKA (reference sequence).

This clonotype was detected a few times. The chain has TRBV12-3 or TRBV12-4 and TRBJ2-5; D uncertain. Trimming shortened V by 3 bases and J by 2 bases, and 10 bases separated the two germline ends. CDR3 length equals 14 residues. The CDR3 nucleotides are TGTGCCAGCAGTTTTTCCGCATCACAAGAGACCCAGTACTTC. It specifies CASSFSASQETQYF.

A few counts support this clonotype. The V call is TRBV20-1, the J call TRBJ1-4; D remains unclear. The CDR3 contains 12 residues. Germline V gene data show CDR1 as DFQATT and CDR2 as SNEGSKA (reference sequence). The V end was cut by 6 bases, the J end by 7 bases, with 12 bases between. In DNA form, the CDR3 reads TGCAGTGCGGACTCAGGACCTGAAAAACTGTTTTTT. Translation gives CSADSGPEKLFF.

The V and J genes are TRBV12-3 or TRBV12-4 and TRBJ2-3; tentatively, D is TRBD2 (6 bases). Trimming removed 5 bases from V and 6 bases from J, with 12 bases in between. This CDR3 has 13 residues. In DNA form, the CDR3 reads TGTGCCAGCAGTATTACTAGCCTCGATACGCAGTATTTT. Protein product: CASSITSLDTQYF.

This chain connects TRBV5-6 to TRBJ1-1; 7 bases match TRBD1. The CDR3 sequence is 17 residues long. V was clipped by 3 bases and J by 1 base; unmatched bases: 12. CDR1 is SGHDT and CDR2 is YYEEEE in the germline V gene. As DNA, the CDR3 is TGTGCCAGCAGCTCGGTCATCCCAGGGGGGAGGAACACTGAAGCTTTCTTT. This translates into CASSSVIPGGRNTEAFF.

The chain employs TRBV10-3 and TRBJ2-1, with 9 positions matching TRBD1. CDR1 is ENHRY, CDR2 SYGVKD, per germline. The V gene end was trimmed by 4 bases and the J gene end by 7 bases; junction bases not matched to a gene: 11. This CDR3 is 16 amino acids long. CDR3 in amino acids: CAISAPDRGAENEQFF. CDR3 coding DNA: TGTGCCATCAGTGCGCCGGACAGGGGCGCGGAAAATGAGCAGTTCTTC.

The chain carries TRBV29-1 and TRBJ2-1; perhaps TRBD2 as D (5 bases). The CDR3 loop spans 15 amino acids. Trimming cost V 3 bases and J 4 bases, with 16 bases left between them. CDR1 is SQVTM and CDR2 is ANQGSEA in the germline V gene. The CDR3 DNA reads TGCAGCGTTGAGAGGGTCAAAGGATATTACAATGAGCAGTTCTTC. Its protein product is CSVERVKGYYNEQFF.

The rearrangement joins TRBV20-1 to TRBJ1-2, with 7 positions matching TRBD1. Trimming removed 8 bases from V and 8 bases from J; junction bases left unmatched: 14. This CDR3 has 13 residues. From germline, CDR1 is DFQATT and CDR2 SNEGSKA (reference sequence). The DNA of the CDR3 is TGCAGTCATCGAGGAGGGACAGTGAGCGGCTACACCTTC. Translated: CSHRGGTVSGYTF.

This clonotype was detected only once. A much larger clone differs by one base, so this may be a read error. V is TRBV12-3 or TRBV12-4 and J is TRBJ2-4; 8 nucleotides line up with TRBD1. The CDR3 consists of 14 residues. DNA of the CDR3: TGTGCCGGCAGTTTAGACGACAGGGGACACATTCAGTACTTC. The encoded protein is CAGSLDDRGHIQYF.

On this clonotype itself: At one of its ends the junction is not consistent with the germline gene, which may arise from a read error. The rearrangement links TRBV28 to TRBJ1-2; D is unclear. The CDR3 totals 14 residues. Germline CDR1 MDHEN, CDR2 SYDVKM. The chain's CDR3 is CASTTLDLNYGFTF. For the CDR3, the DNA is TGTGCCAGCACCACACTAGACCTTAACTATGGCTTCACCTTC.

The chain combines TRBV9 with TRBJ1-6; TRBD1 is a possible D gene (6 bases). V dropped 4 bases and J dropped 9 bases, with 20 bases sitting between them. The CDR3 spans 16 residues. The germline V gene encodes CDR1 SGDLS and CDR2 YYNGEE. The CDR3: CASSPRRGGTGSPLHF. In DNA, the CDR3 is TGTGCCAGCAGCCCACGTCGAGGGGGAACTGGTTCACCCCTCCACTTT. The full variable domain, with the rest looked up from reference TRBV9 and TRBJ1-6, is DSGVTQTPKHLITATGQRVTLRCSPRSGDLSVYWYQQSLDQGLQFLIQYYNGEERAKGNILERFSAQQFPDLHSELNLSSLELGDSALYFCASSPRRGGTGSPLHFGNGTRLTVT.

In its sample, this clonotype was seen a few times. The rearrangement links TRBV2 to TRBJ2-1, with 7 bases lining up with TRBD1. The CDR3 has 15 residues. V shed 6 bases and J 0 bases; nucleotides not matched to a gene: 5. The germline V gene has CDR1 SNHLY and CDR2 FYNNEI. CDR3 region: CASRGDRVSYNEQFF. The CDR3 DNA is TGTGCCAGCAGGGGAGACAGGGTCTCCTACAATGAGCAGTTCTTC. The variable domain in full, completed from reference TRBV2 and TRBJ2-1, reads EPEVTQTPSHQVTQMGQEVILRCVPISNHLYFYWYRQILGQKVEFLVSFYNNEISEKSEIFDDQFSVERPDGSNFTLKIRSTKLEDSAMYFCASRGDRVSYNEQFFGPGTRLTVL.

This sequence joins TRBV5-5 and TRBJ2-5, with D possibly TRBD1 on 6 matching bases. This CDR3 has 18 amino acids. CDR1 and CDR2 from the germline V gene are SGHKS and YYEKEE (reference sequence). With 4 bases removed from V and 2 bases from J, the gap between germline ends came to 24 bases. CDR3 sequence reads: CASSARTATAANQETQYF. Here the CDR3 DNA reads TGTGCCAGCAGCGCGAGGACAGCCACAGCGGCAAATCAAGAGACCCAGTACTTC.

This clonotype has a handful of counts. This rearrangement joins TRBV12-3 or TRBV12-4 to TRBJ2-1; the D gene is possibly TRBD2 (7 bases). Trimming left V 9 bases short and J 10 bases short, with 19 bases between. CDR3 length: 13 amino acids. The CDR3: CASQRGGRAEQFF. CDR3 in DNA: TGTGCCAGTCAGAGAGGGGGGAGGGCCGAGCAGTTCTTC.

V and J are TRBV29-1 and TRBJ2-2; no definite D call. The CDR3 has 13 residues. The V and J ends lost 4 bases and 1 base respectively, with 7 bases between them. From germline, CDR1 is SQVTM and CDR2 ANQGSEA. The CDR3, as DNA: TGCAGCGTTGGACAACGGAACACCGGGGAGCTGTTTTTT. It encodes CSVGQRNTGELFF.

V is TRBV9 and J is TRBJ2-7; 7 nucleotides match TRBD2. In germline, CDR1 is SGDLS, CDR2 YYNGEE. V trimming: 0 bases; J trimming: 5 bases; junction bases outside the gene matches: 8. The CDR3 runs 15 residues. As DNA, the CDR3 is TGTGCCAGCAGCGTAGGTCCTAGCGGCAGCCACGAGCAGTACTTC. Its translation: CASSVGPSGSHEQYF.

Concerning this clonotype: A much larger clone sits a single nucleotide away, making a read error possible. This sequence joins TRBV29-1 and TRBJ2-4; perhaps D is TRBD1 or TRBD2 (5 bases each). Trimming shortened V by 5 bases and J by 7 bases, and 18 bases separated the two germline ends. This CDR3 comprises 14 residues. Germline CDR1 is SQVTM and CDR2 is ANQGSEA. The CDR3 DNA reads TGCAGCGTTCTCGGCCGCGGTGAGGGGAACATTCAGTACTTC. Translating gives CSVLGRGEGNIQYF.

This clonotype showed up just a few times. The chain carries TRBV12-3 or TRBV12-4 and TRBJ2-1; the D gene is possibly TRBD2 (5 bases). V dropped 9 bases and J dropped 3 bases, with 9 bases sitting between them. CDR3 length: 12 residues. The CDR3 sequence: CASGGLYNEQFF. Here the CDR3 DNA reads TGTGCCAGTGGCGGACTCTACAATGAGCAGTTCTTC.

In DNA form, the CDR3 reads TGCGCCAGCAGCTCCCCGGGACAGGGGAGTGAAAAACTGTTTTTT. Amino acid sequence: CASSSPGQGSEKLFF. This chain links TRBV5-1 with TRBJ1-4; TRBD1 matches 10 bases. V dropped 3 bases and J dropped 7; count of bases not matched to a gene: 6. Germline lookup yields CDR1 SGHRS and CDR2 YFSETQ. The CDR3 sequence is 15 residues long.

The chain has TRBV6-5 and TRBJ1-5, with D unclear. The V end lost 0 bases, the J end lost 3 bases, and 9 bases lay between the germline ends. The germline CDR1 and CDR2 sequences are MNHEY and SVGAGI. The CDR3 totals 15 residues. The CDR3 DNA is TGTGCCAGCAGTTACTCGAGGGCTGCCAATCAGCCCCAGCATTTT. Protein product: CASSYSRAANQPQHF.

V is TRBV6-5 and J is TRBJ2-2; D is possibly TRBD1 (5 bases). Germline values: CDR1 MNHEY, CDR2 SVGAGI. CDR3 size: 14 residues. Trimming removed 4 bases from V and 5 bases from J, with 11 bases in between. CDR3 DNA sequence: TGTGCCAGCAGTTGGAGACAGCTTACCGGGGAGCTGTTTTTT. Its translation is CASSWRQLTGELFF.

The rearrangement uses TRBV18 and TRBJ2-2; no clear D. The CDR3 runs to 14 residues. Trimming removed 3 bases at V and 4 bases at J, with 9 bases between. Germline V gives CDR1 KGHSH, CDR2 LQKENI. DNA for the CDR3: TGTGCCAGCTCACCCGCCCAGGTCACCGGGGAGCTGTTTTTT. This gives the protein CASSPAQVTGELFF.

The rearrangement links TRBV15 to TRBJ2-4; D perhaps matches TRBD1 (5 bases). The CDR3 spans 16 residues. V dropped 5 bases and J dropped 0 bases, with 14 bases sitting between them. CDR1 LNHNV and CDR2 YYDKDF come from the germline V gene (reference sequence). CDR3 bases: TGTGCCACCAGCTTACGACAGACCTTAGCCAAAAACATTCAGTACTTC. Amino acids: CATSLRQTLAKNIQYF.

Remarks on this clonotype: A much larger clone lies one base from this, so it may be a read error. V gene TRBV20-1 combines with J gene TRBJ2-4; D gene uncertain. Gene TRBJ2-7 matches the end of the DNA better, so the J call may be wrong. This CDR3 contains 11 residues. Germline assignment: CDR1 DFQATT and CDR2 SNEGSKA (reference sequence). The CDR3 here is CSATPLFEQYF. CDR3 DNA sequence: TGCAGTGCAACCCCGTTGTTCGAGCAGTACTTC.

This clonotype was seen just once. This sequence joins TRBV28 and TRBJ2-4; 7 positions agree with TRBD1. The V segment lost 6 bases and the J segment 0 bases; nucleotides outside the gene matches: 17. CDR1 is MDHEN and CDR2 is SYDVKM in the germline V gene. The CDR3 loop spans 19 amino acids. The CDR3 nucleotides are TGTGCCAGCAGCAAAGACAGGGCTAATCGAATCTTAGCCAAAAACATTCAGTACTTC. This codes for CASSKDRANRILAKNIQYF.

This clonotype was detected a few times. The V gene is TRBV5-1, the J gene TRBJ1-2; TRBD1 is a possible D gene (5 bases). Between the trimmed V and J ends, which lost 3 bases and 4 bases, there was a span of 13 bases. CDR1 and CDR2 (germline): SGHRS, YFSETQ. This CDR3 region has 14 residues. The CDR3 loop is CASSSQGVGYGYTF. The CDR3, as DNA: TGCGCCAGCAGCTCTCAGGGCGTCGGCTATGGCTACACCTTC.

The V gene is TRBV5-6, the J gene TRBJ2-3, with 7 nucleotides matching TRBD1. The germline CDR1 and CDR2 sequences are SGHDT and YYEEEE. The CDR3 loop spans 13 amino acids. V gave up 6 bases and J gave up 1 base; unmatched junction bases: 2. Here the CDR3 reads CASKGTGTDTQYF. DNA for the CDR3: TGTGCCAGCAAAGGGACAGGCACAGATACGCAGTATTTT. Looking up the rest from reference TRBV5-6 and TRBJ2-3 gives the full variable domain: DAGVTQSPTHLIKTRGQQVTLRCSPKSGHDTVSWYQQALGQGPQFIFQYYEEEERQRGNFPDRFSGHQFPNYSSELNVNALLLGDSALYLCASKGTGTDTQYFGPGTRLTVL.

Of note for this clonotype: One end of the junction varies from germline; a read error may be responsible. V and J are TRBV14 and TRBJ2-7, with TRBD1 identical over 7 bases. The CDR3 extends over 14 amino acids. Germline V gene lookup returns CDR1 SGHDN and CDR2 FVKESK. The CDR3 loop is CACSGRDSSYEQYF. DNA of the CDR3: TGTGCCTGCAGCGGCCGGGACAGCTCCTACGAGCAGTACTTC. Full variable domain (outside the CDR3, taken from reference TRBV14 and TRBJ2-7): EAGVTQFPSHSVIEKGQTVTLRCDPISGHDNLYWYRRVMGKEIKFLLHFVKESKQDESGMPNNRFLAERTGGTYSTLKVQPAELEDSGVYFCACSGRDSSYEQYFGPGTRLTVT.

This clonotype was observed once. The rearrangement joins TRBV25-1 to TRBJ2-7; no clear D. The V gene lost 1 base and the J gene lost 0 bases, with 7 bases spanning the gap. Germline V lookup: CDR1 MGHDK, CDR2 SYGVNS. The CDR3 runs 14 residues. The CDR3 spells CASSEWKFSYEQYF. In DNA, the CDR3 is TGTGCCAGCAGTGAATGGAAATTCTCCTACGAGCAGTACTTC.